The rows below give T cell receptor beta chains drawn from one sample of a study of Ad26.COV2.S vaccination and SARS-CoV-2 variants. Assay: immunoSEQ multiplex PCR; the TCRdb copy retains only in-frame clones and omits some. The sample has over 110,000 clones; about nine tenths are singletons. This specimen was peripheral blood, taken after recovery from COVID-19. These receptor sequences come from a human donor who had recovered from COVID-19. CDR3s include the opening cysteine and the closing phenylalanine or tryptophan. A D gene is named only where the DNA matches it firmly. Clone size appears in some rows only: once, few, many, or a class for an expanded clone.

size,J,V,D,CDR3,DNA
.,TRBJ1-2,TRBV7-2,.,CASSSRGRQGVGYTF,TGTGCCAGCAGCTCCAGGGGTCGGCAGGGTGTCGGCTACACCTTC
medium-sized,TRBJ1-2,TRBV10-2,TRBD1,CASSESQGAYGYTF,TGCGCCAGCAGTGAGTCCCAGGGGGCGTATGGCTACACCTTC
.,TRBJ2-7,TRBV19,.,CASSMKGAYEQYF,TGTGCCAGTAGTATGAAAGGAGCCTACGAGCAGTACTTC
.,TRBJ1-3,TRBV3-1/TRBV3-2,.,CASSQGSRNTIYF,TGTGCCAGCAGCCAAGGGTCCAGAAACACCATATATTTT
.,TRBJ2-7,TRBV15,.,CATSSDSYEQYF,TGTGCCACCAGCAGCGACAGCTACGAGCAGTACTTC
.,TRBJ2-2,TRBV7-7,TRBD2,CASPGTSGVRNTGELFF,TGTGCTAGCCCTGGGACTAGCGGGGTTAGGAACACCGGGGAGCTGTTTTTT
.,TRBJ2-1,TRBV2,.,CASRPEGSSYNEQFF,TGTGCCAGCAGACCTGAGGGGAGCTCCTACAATGAGCAGTTCTTC
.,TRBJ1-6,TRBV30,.,CAWAQGGYNSPLHF,TGTGCCTGGGCACAGGGAGGCTATAATTCACCCCTCCACTTT
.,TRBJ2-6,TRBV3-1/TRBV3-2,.,CASSPRSGANVLTF,TGTGCCAGCAGCCCCCGCTCTGGGGCCAACGTCCTGACTTTC
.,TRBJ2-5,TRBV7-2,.,CASSPVGSTRQETQYF,TGTGCCAGCAGCCCCGTCGGCTCGACCCGGCAAGAGACCCAGTACTTC
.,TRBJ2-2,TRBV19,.,CASSARTGSNTGELFF,TGTGCCAGTAGTGCAAGAACAGGTTCAAACACCGGGGAGCTGTTTTTT
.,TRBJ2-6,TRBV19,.,CASTEAGSGANVLTF,TGTGCCAGTACTGAAGCAGGCTCTGGGGCCAACGTCCTGACTTTC
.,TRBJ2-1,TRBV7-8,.,CASGIYNEQFF,TGTGCCAGCGGGATCTACAATGAGCAGTTCTTC
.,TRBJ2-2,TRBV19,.,CASSWVQEPTGELFF,TGTGCCAGTTCGTGGGTCCAGGAACCAACCGGGGAGCTGTTTTTT
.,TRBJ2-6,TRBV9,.,CASSPSGGSSGANVLTF,TGTGCCAGCAGCCCATCAGGAGGTTCCTCTGGGGCCAACGTCCTGACTTTC
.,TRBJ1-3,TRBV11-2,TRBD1,CASRQGSGNTIYF,TGTGCCAGCAGACAGGGGTCAGGAAACACCATATATTTT
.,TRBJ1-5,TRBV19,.,CASSPQGVSNQPQHF,TGTGCCAGTAGTCCGCAGGGCGTTAGCAATCAGCCCCAGCATTTT
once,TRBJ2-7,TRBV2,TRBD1,CASSPRDRAKNEQYF,TGTGCCAGCAGTCCCCGGGACAGGGCAAAGAACGAGCAGTACTTC
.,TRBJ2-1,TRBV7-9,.,CASSRQVNEQFF,TGTGCCAGCAGCCGACAGGTCAATGAGCAGTTCTTC
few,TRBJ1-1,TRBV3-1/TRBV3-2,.,CASSHRAANTEAFF,TGTGCCAGCAGCCACCGGGCCGCGAACACTGAAGCTTTCTTT
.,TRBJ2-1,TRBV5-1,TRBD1,CASSLVYPGQGERGRINEQFF,TGCGCCAGCAGCTTGGTATATCCGGGACAGGGGGAGAGGGGAAGAATTAATGAGCAGTTCTTC
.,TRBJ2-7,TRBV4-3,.,CASSQESGSAYEQYF,TGCGCCAGCAGCCAAGAGTCGGGCAGCGCCTACGAGCAGTACTTC
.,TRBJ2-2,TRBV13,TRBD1,CASSPHPGTGRNTGELFF,TGTGCCAGCAGCCCTCACCCAGGGACAGGGAGGAACACCGGGGAGCTGTTTTTT
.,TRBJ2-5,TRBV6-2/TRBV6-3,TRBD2,CASSRGTSGETQYF,TGTGCCAGCAGTCGCGGGACTAGCGGAGAGACCCAGTACTTC
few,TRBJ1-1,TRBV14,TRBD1,CASRGTGVTEAFF,TGTGCCAGCAGGGGGACAGGGGTTACTGAAGCTTTCTTT
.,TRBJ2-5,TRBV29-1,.,CSGLTDEETQYF,TGCAGCGGACTGACAGACGAAGAGACCCAGTACTTC
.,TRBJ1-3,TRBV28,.,CASGSERGSSGNTIYF,TGTGCCAGCGGATCCGAACGGGGCTCCTCTGGAAACACCATATATTTT
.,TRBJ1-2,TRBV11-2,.,CASSLDRHYGYTF,TGTGCCAGCAGCTTAGACAGGCACTATGGCTACACCTTC
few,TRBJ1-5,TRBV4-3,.,CASSQAWGRNQPQHF,TGCGCCAGCAGCCAAGCTTGGGGCCGCAATCAGCCCCAGCATTTT
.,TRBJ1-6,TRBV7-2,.,CASSLATGYNSPLHF,TGTGCCAGCAGCTTAGCCACAGGCTATAATTCACCCCTCCACTTT
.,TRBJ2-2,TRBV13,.,CASSALSGAGELFF,TGTGCCAGCAGCGCATTATCGGGTGCCGGGGAGCTGTTTTTT
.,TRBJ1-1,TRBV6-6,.,CASSPTGSVAFF,TGTGCCAGCAGCCCAACAGGTTCGGTGGCTTTCTTT
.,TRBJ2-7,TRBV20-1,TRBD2,CSASALAGGFHEQYF,TGCAGTGCTAGTGCGCTAGCGGGGGGGTTCCACGAGCAGTACTTC
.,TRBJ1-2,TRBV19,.,CASRLDMGVRGYTF,TGTGCCAGTAGACTGGACATGGGGGTTCGTGGCTACACCTTC
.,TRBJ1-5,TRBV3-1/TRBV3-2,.,CASSQVRWGGQPQHF,TGTGCCAGCAGCCAAGTTCGCTGGGGTGGACAGCCCCAGCATTTT
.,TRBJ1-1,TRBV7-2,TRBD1,CASSLGGTGGTEAFF,TGTGCCAGCAGCTTAGGCGGGACAGGGGGCACTGAAGCTTTCTTT
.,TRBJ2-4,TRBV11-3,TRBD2,CASSPGGYRDGDIQYF,TGTGCCAGCAGCCCGGGAGGGTACAGGGATGGAGACATTCAGTACTTC
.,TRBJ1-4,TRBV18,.,CASSVQGRASEKLFF,TGTGCCAGCTCAGTCCAGGGGCGGGCGTCGGAAAAACTGTTTTTT
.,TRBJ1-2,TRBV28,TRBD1,CASSLVGGGYGYTF,TGTGCCAGCAGTTTAGTAGGGGGCGGCTATGGCTACACCTTC
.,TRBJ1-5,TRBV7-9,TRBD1,CASSFGDRGQPQHF,TGTGCCAGCAGCTTCGGTGACAGGGGTCAGCCCCAGCATTTT
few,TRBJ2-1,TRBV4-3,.,CASSQDPPGGISSYNEQFF,TGCGCCAGCAGCCAAGATCCTCCGGGCGGGATCAGCTCCTACAATGAGCAGTTCTTC
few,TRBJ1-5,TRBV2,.,CASRTVSNQPQHF,TGTGCCAGCAGGACAGTAAGCAATCAGCCCCAGCATTTT
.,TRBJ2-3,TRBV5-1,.,CASSLNQGTDTQYF,TGCGCCAGCAGCTTAAACCAGGGAACAGATACGCAGTATTTT
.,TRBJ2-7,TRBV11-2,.,CASSPPTGKVYEQYF,TGTGCCAGCAGCCCACCCACAGGGAAGGTCTACGAGCAGTACTTC
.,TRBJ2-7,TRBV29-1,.,CSVVLINEQYF,TGCAGCGTCGTACTCATAAACGAGCAGTACTTC
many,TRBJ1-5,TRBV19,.,CASSRTVKRPQHF,TGTGCCAGTAGTAGGACAGTCAAACGGCCCCAGCATTTT
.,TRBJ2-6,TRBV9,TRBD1,CASSVTGDGANVLTF,TGTGCCAGCAGCGTTACAGGGGATGGGGCCAACGTCCTGACTTTC
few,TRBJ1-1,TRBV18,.,CASSPPSRGYNTEAFF,TGTGCCAGCTCACCACCGTCAAGGGGTTACAACACTGAAGCTTTCTTT
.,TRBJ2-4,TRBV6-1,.,CASSEALRRSIQYF,TGTGCCAGCAGTGAAGCGCTTCGGAGGAGTATTCAGTACTTC
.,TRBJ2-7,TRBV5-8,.,CASSFWGGGGEQYF,TGTGCCAGCAGCTTCTGGGGGGGCGGAGGCGAGCAGTACTTC
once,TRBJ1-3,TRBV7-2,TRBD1,CASSLRSATGVRSGNTIYF,TGTGCCAGCAGCCTTAGATCAGCGACAGGGGTCCGCTCTGGAAACACCATATATTTT
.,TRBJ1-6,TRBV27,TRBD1,CASKWPGGRSPLHF,TGTGCCAGCAAATGGCCAGGGGGAAGGTCACCCCTCCACTTT
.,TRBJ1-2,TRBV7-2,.,CASSSEQGGYGYTF,TGTGCCAGCAGCTCCGAACAGGGCGGCTATGGCTACACCTTC